The T cell receptor beta chain under discussion was sequenced for a study of shared clonotypes between healthy human individuals. Of note for this clone: Antigen: not known.

Findings and caveats of the study: The four-donor shared clonotypes exceeded non-shared clonotypes in generation probability, with non-shared ones scoring lower.

Deep was the level used in running the assay. Profiling relied on immunoSEQ multiplex PCR, and the TCRdb table lists in-frame clones only, not all of them. The sample holds fewer than 3 million clones; roughly 92% are singletons and the top ten take about 0.41%. This CDR3 is built from 12 residues. Germline-derived CDR1 and CDR2 are MNHEY and SVGAGI. V gave up 7 bases and J gave up 8 bases; unmatched junction bases: 7. The CD4+ fraction was divided into a CD45RA+ naive subset and a CD45RA-negative memory subset. This chain uses TRBV6-5 with TRBJ1-2; 7 bases are shared with TRBD1. The sequenced sample was naive CD4+ T cells from PBMCs. Subset reported: CD45RA+ positively selected. The receptor was derived from a young man in good health. Some clones in this sample may be carry-over from other donors' samples. The chain's CDR3 is CASTRQGSGYTF. CDR3 bases: TGTGCCAGCACTAGACAGGGCAGCGGCTACACCTTC.